Below, 26 T cell receptor beta chains from the same sample are listed, as sequenced in a study of OX40 agonist ivuxolimab in advanced cancers. Clones were read by immunoSEQ multiplex PCR, and TCRdb kept only the in-frame ones, dropping some. The sample contains about 72,000 clones, around 90% of which appear only once. The specimen was CD4+ or CD8+ T cells sorted from blood, collected in a trial of the OX40 agonist ivuxolimab. Every receptor here comes from an adult with an advanced solid tumor such as melanoma, head and neck, liver or kidney cancer.

The gene calls are TRBV14 and TRBJ1-1; D ambiguous. The CDR3 contains 12 residues. V lost 5 bases to trimming and J lost 3 bases, with 7 bases between them. CDR1 SGHDN and CDR2 FVKESK come from the germline V gene. DNA for the CDR3: TGTGCCAGCAGCAACATTTACACTGAAGCTTTCTTT. Protein product: CASSNIYTEAFF.

The chain carries TRBV5-1 and TRBJ2-5; 10 positions agree with TRBD2. This CDR3 contains 16 residues. CDR1 and CDR2 from the germline V gene are SGHRS and YFSETQ. V was pared by 0 bases and J by 4 bases, with 6 bases of the junction left unmatched. The CDR3 reads CASSLGASGGRETQYF. CDR3 sequence (DNA): TGCGCCAGCAGCTTGGGCGCTAGCGGGGGTAGAGAGACCCAGTACTTC. The variable domain in full, completed from reference TRBV5-1 and TRBJ2-5, reads KAGVTQTPRYLIKTRGQQVTLSCSPISGHRSVSWYQQTPGQGLQFLFEYFSETQRNKGNFPGRFSGRQFSNSRSEMNVSTLELGDSALYLCASSLGASGGRETQYFGPGTRLLVL.

This clone occurred a few times. The rearrangement uses TRBV2 and TRBJ1-1; 9 bases agree with TRBD1. Germline V gene sequence: CDR1 SNHLY, CDR2 FYNNEI. With 7 bases clipped from V and 2 bases from J, the junction kept 5 bases outside the gene matches. The CDR3 extends over 14 amino acids. Here the CDR3 DNA reads TGTGCCAGCACCACAGGGGGCATCAACACTGAAGCTTTCTTT. It codes for CASTTGGINTEAFF.

V and J are TRBV29-1 and TRBJ1-2; maybe TRBD1 (6 bases). Per germline, CDR1 SQVTM and CDR2 ANQGSEA. Trimming pared 0 bases from V and 5 bases from J, leaving 10 bases between. The CDR3 covers 13 residues. The CDR3 spells CSVEDRGQYGYTF. DNA for the CDR3: TGCAGCGTTGAAGATCGTGGACAGTATGGCTACACCTTC.

The chain is built from TRBV28 and TRBJ1-5; TRBD1 agrees at 7 bases. The germline CDR1 and CDR2 sequences are MDHEN and SYDVKM. The length of the CDR3 is 15 residues. V lost 7 bases, J lost 6 bases, and 12 bases stayed unmatched. In DNA form, the CDR3 reads TGTGCCAGCACAAGTACAGGGGAAGGGTTTCAGCCCCAGCATTTT. Translated: CASTSTGEGFQPQHF.

The genes are TRBV5-1 and TRBJ1-2, with a tentative D call TRBD1 (5 bases). Germline CDR1 and CDR2: SGHRS and YFSETQ. CDR3 length equals 17 residues. The V end lost 1 base, the J end lost 0 bases, and 16 bases lay between the germline ends. Written as DNA, the CDR3 is TGCGCCAGCAGCTTGTTGGGACGGATCGCTGCTAACTATGGCTACACCTTC. Protein product: CASSLLGRIAANYGYTF.

The chain joins TRBV2 to TRBJ1-3; D remains unclear. Trimming cost V 4 bases and J 4 bases, with 14 bases left between them. Per the germline V gene, CDR1 is SNHLY and CDR2 is FYNNEI. The CDR3 covers 15 residues. CDR3 sequence (DNA): TGTGCCAGCAGTGGAAACGGCAATCAAGGAAACACCATATATTTT. This sequence encodes CASSGNGNQGNTIYF.

To note about this clone: The junction shows a germline mismatch at one end, possibly a read error. The genes are TRBV18 and TRBJ2-7; 7 positions match TRBD1. Germline-derived CDR1 and CDR2 are KGHSH and LQKENI. The CDR3 totals 15 residues. In DNA form, the CDR3 reads TGTGCCACCTCAGCCAGGACAGGAACCTCCTACGAGCAGTACTTC. Residues: CATSARTGTSYEQYF. The full variable domain, its missing parts supplied by reference TRBV18 and TRBJ2-7, is NAGVMQNPRHLVRRRGQEARLRCSPMKGHSHVYWYRQLPEEGLKFMVYLQKENIIDESGMPKERFSAEFPKEGPSILRIQQVVRGDSAAYFCATSARTGTSYEQYFGPGTRLTVT.

The chain recombines TRBV5-1 with TRBJ2-5; D is unresolved. The germline V gene has CDR1 SGHRS and CDR2 YFSETQ. V lost 3 bases and J lost 4, with 16 bases in between. There are 15 residues in the CDR3. The CDR3 loop is CASSSSGSPPETQYF. CDR3 bases: TGCGCCAGCAGCTCCTCGGGCTCGCCTCCAGAGACCCAGTACTTC.

The genes are TRBV21-1 and TRBJ1-1; the table names TRBD1, a call not compared with the DNA. TRBV21-1 is a known pseudogene. The CDR3 runs to 14 residues. The CDR3 sequence is CASSHQRTGVEAFF. The CDR3 coding sequence is TGTGCCAGCAGCCATCAAAGGACAGGGGTGGAAGCTTTCTTT.

The genes are TRBV19 and TRBJ2-7; D is possibly TRBD2 (5 bases). V was cut by 3 bases and J by 7 bases, with 10 bases left in between. The germline V gene encodes CDR1 LNHDA and CDR2 SQIVND (reference sequence). This CDR3 has 12 amino acids. This CDR3 reads CASSMDREEQYF. The CDR3 region has the DNA TGTGCCAGTAGTATGGATCGGGAAGAGCAGTACTTC.

This rearrangement joins TRBV19 to TRBJ1-2, with D possibly being TRBD1 (6 bases). This CDR3 contains 15 residues. V gave up 3 bases and J gave up 3 bases, with 14 bases separating them. From germline, CDR1 is LNHDA and CDR2 SQIVND (reference sequence). In DNA form, the CDR3 reads TGTGCCAGTAGTATGCCGACAGGAGGATACTATGGCTACACCTTC. It yields the protein CASSMPTGGYYGYTF.

This chain links TRBV7-9 with TRBJ1-2; D is unclear. This CDR3 has 15 amino acids. Trimming took off 3 bases at V and 0 bases at J, with 11 bases between the two ends. Germline CDR1 and CDR2: SEHNR and FQNEAQ (reference sequence). CDR3 DNA: TGTGCCAGCAGCTTGTTCCTGGCTTCTAACTATGGCTACACCTTC. Translated, it gives CASSLFLASNYGYTF.

The rearrangement uses TRBV7-9 and TRBJ1-5; D possibly corresponds to TRBD1 (5 bases). V lost 3 bases and J lost 0, with 6 bases in between. CDR1 and CDR2 (germline): SEHNR, FQNEAQ (reference sequence). The CDR3 runs 14 residues. CDR3 nucleotides: TGTGCCAGCAGCTTCAGGGATAGCAATCAGCCCCAGCATTTT. It encodes CASSFRDSNQPQHF.

This chain uses TRBV10-3 with TRBJ2-1; 16 bases map to TRBD2. Trimming at V came to 7 bases and at J to 7 bases, leaving 4 bases not matched to a gene. This CDR3 has 15 amino acids. Germline V CDR1 and CDR2: ENHRY, SYGVKD. The CDR3 sequence is CAITAGLAGGNEQFF. DNA of the CDR3: TGTGCCATCACTGCGGGACTAGCGGGGGGGAATGAGCAGTTCTTC.

This clone was seen only once. V and J are TRBV5-4 and TRBJ2-7; 10 bases agree with TRBD1. Germline assignment: CDR1 SGHNT and CDR2 YYREEE (reference sequence). There are 15 residues in the CDR3. The trim removed 4 bases at V and 0 bases at J, leaving 4 bases unmatched. CDR3 DNA: TGTGCCAGCAGCAAGGACAGGGGGGGCTCCTACGAGCAGTACTTC. Translation: CASSKDRGGSYEQYF.

In this sample, this clone turned up once. V gene TRBV27 combines with J gene TRBJ2-6; no definite D call. CDR1 is MNHEY, CDR2 SMNVEV, per germline (reference sequence). The CDR3 has 15 residues. V lost 2 bases, J lost 0 bases, and 5 bases lay in between. DNA of the CDR3: TGTGCCAGCAGTTTACTCAGCTCTGGGGCCAACGTCCTGACTTTC. Its protein product is CASSLLSSGANVLTF.

This chain joins TRBV9 and TRBJ2-1, with 9 bases that match TRBD2. V lost 6 bases, J lost 7 bases, and 5 bases stayed unmatched. CDR3 length equals 13 residues. The germline gives CDR1 SGDLS, CDR2 YYNGEE. The CDR3 DNA is TGTGCCAGCACCCCGGGACTAGCTAATGAGCAGTTCTTC. It yields the protein CASTPGLANEQFF. The entire variable domain, with the rest obtained from reference TRBV9 and TRBJ2-1, is as follows: DSGVTQTPKHLITATGQRVTLRCSPRSGDLSVYWYQQSLDQGLQFLIQYYNGEERAKGNILERFSAQQFPDLHSELNLSSLELGDSALYFCASTPGLANEQFFGPGTRLTVL.

V gene TRBV9 combines with J gene TRBJ1-1; TRBD1 might be the D (5 bases). Trimming stripped 4 bases from V and 1 base from J, with 11 bases between. The germline V gene encodes CDR1 SGDLS and CDR2 YYNGEE. CDR3 length: 14 residues. The CDR3 bases are TGTGCCAGCAGCAGCAGGGAGGCGAACACTGAAGCTTTCTTT. Amino acids: CASSSREANTEAFF.

V and J are TRBV30 and TRBJ1-1, with 12 bases aligning to TRBD1. Germline V gene lookup returns CDR1 GTSNPN and CDR2 SVGIG (reference sequence). The CDR3 runs to 15 residues. J was trimmed by 7 bases and V by 3 bases; bases with no gene match: 9. DNA of the CDR3: TGTGCCTGGAGCCGGGGGGACAGGGGGCTTGGTGAAGCTTTCTTT. Amino acid sequence: CAWSRGDRGLGEAFF.

The chain employs TRBV6-5 and TRBJ2-7; D may be TRBD1 (6 bases). The V end was cut by 7 bases, the J end by 3 bases, with 13 bases between. This CDR3 comprises 13 residues. Germline loops: CDR1 MNHEY, CDR2 SVGAGI. The DNA of the CDR3 is TGTGCCAGCACAAGACAGGACCGCTACGAGCAGTACTTC. Its protein is CASTRQDRYEQYF.

This chain connects TRBV7-9 to TRBJ1-3; TRBD1 agrees at 7 bases. The CDR3 extends over 16 amino acids. The junction had 8 bases not matched to a gene; V was cut back by 6 bases and J by 0 bases. Germline-derived CDR1 and CDR2 are SEHNR and FQNEAQ (reference sequence). The CDR3 loop reads CASSPLQGYSGNTIYF. In DNA form, the CDR3 reads TGTGCCAGCAGTCCCCTACAGGGGTACTCTGGAAACACCATATATTTT.

The chain couples TRBV5-1 to TRBJ1-2; TRBD1 aligns across 10 bases. The V segment lost 1 base and the J segment 3 bases; nucleotides outside the gene matches: 3. CDR1 is SGHRS, CDR2 YFSETQ, per germline. There are 15 residues in the CDR3. Here the CDR3 reads CASSLSGTGDYGYTF. In DNA, the CDR3 is TGCGCCAGCAGCTTGAGTGGGACAGGGGACTATGGCTACACCTTC.

V usage is TRBV5-1 and J usage is TRBJ2-1; the D gene is possibly TRBD2 (6 bases). The CDR3 extends over 15 amino acids. V was cut by 1 base and J by 5 bases, with 13 bases left in between. Germline V lookup: CDR1 SGHRS, CDR2 YFSETQ. CDR3 coding DNA: TGCGCCAGCAGCTTGAATAGCGGTATCAACAATGAGCAGTTCTTC. This codes for CASSLNSGINNEQFF.

The chain recombines TRBV30 with TRBJ2-5; 11 nucleotides align to TRBD2. Germline CDR1 GTSNPN, CDR2 SVGIG (reference sequence). This CDR3 is built from 15 residues. Trimming took 3 bases from V and 4 from J; bases not matched to a gene: 7. The CDR3 nucleotides read TGTGCCTGGAGGCCAACGGGACTAGCGGTAGAGACCCAGTACTTC. It specifies CAWRPTGLAVETQYF.

J is TRBJ2-1 and V is TRBV6-1; 8 nucleotides align to TRBD2. Germline V gives CDR1 MNHNS, CDR2 SASEGT. V shed 3 bases and J 14 bases; nucleotides not matched to a gene: 9. The CDR3 has 13 amino acids. For the CDR3, the DNA is TGTGCCAGCAGTGAGGTCCTAGCGGGTCGGGAGTTCTTC. Its protein is CASSEVLAGREFF.